This T cell receptor (beta chain) is from a study of cytomegalovirus exposure and HLA in healthy donors. Study results and limitations: In vitro assays verified that a few CMV-associated chains recognized CMV antigens specifically. DRB1 had the most TCR associations and HLA-C the fewest, a later analysis found, with rates varying by HLA locus. The study dropped some indistinguishable V segments, TRBV6-2 and TRBV6-3 among them. Cytomegalovirus association was assigned to some 160 TCR beta chains.

A multiplex PCR was run with 60 Vbeta primers and 13 Jbeta primers. This table comes from immunoSEQ multiplex PCR, and its TCRdb copy is limited to in-frame clones, with some not included. Among around 150,000 clones listed, almost 85% were seen once. V lost 8 bases and J lost 1; bases outside the gene matches: 10. Germline assignment: CDR1 MNHNY and CDR2 SVGAGI (reference sequence). The CDR3 totals 16 residues. The sample holds a few counts of this clone. Its antigen is undetermined. Specimen: PBMCs. This TCR derives from a man aged 25-40 years in good health and CMV-seropositive. The chain recombines TRBV6-6 with TRBJ1-5, with 8 bases matching TRBD1. The CDR3 region is CASGNDRGVSNQPQHF. CDR3 bases: TGTGCCAGCGGAAACGACAGGGGCGTCAGCAATCAGCCCCAGCATTTT.